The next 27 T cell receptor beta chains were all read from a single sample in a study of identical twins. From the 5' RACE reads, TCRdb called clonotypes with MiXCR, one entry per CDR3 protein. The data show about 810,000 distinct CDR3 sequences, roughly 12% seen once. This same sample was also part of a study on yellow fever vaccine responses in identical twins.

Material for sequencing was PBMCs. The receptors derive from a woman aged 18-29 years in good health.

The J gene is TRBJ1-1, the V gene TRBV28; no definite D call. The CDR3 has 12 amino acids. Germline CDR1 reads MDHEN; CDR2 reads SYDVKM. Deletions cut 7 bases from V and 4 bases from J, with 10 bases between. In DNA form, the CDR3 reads TGTGCCAGCACTTCATTGTTCACTGAAGCTTTCTTT. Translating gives CASTSLFTEAFF.

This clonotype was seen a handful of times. CDR3 loop: CATSDPDREHTGELFF. CDR3 in DNA: TGTGCCACCAGTGATCCGGACAGGGAACACACCGGGGAGCTGTTTTTT. V gene TRBV24-1 combines with J gene TRBJ2-2; TRBD1 matches 8 bases. This CDR3 is 16 amino acids long. Unmatched junction bases numbered 5, after V lost 3 bases and J lost 3 bases. In germline, CDR1 is KGHDR, CDR2 SFDVKD.

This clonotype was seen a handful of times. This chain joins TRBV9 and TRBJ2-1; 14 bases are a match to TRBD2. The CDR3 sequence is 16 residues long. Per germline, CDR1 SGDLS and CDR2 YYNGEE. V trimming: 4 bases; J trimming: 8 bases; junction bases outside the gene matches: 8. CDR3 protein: CASSYTGTSGSHEQFF. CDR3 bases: TGTGCCAGCAGCTACACCGGGACTAGCGGGAGTCATGAGCAGTTCTTC.

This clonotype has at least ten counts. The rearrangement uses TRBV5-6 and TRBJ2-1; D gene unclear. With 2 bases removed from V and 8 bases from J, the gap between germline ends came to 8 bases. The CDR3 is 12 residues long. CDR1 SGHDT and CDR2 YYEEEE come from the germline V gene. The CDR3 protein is CASSLLEYEQFF. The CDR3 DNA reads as TGTGCCAGCAGCTTATTAGAATATGAGCAGTTCTTC.

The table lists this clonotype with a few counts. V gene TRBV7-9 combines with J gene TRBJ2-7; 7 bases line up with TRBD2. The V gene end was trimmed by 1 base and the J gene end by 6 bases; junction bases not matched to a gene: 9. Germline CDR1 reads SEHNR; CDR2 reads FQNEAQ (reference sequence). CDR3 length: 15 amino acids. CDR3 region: CASSLGLAGTSEQYF. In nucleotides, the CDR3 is TGTGCCAGCAGCTTAGGACTAGCAGGGACGTCCGAGCAGTACTTC.

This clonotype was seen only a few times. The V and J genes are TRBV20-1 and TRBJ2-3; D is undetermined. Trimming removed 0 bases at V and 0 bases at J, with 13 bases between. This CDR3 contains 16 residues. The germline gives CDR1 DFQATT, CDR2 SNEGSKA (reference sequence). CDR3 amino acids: CSARDRSPSSTDTQYF. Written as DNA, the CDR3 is TGCAGTGCTAGAGATAGGTCTCCCTCTAGCACAGATACGCAGTATTTT.

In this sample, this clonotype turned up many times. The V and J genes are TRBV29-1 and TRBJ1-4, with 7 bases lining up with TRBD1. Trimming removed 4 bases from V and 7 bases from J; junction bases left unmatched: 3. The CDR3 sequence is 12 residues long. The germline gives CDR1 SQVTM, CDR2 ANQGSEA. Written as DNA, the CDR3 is TGCAGCGTTGGTGGGACAGCTGAAAAACTGTTTTTT. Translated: CSVGGTAEKLFF.

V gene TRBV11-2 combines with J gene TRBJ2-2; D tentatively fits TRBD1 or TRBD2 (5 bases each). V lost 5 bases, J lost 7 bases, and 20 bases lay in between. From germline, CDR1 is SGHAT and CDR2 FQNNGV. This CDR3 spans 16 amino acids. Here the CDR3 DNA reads TGTGCCAGCAGCCATTTCCGGGGCCCGCGGCGCGGGGAGCTGTTTTTT. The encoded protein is CASSHFRGPRRGELFF.

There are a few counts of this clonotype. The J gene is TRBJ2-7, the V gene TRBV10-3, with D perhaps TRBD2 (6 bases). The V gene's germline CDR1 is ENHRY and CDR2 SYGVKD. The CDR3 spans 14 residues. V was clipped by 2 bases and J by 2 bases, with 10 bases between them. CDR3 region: CAISEGTVAYEQYF. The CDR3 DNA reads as TGTGCCATCAGTGAGGGGACTGTCGCCTACGAGCAGTACTTC.

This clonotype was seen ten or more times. The CDR3: CASSLAGVYEQYF. CDR3 sequence (DNA): TGCGCCAGCAGCTTGGCGGGGGTCTACGAGCAGTACTTC. This chain links TRBV5-1 with TRBJ2-7; D is possibly TRBD2 (6 bases). This CDR3 spans 13 amino acids. Trimming pared 0 bases from V and 3 bases from J, leaving 7 bases between. Looked up from germline, CDR1 is SGHRS and CDR2 is YFSETQ. The full variable domain, rest sourced from reference TRBV5-1 and TRBJ2-7, is KAGVTQTPRYLIKTRGQQVTLSCSPISGHRSVSWYQQTPGQGLQFLFEYFSETQRNKGNFPGRFSGRQFSNSRSEMNVSTLELGDSALYLCASSLAGVYEQYFGPGTRLTVT.

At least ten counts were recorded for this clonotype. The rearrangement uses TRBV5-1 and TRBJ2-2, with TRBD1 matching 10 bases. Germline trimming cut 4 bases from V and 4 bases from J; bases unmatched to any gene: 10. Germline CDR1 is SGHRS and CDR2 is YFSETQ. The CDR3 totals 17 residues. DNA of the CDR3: TGCGCCAGCAGCCCGATTAGACAGGGGGCGAGCACCGGGGAGCTGTTTTTT. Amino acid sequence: CASSPIRQGASTGELFF. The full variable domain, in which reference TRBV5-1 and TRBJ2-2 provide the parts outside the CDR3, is KAGVTQTPRYLIKTRGQQVTLSCSPISGHRSVSWYQQTPGQGLQFLFEYFSETQRNKGNFPGRFSGRQFSNSRSEMNVSTLELGDSALYLCASSPIRQGASTGELFFGEGSRLTVL.

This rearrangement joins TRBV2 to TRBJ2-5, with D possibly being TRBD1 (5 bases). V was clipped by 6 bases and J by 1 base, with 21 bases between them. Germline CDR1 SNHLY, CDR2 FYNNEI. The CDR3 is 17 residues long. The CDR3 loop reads CASRGLGPVPTQETQYF. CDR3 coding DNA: TGTGCCAGCAGGGGGCTAGGGCCGGTCCCGACCCAAGAGACCCAGTACTTC.

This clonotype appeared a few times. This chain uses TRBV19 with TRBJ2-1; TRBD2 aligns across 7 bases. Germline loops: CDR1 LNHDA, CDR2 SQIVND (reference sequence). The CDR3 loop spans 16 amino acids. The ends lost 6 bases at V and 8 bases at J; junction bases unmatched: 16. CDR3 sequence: CASSRGASGTKDEQFF. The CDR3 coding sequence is TGTGCCAGTAGCCGAGGGGCCAGCGGGACCAAAGATGAGCAGTTCTTC.

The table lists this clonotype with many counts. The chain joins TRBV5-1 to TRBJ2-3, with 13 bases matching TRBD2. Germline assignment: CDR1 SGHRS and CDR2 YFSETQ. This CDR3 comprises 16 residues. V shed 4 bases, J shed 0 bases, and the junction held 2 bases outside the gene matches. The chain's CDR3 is CASSAGLAGSTDTQYF. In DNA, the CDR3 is TGCGCCAGCAGCGCGGGACTAGCGGGGAGCACAGATACGCAGTATTTT. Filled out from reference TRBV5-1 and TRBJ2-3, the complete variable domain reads KAGVTQTPRYLIKTRGQQVTLSCSPISGHRSVSWYQQTPGQGLQFLFEYFSETQRNKGNFPGRFSGRQFSNSRSEMNVSTLELGDSALYLCASSAGLAGSTDTQYFGPGTRLTVL.

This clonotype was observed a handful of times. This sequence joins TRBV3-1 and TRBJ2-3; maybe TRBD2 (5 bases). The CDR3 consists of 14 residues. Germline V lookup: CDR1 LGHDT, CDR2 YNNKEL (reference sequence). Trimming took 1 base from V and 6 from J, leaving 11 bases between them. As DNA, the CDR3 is TGTGCCAGCAGCCAAGCCAGTCGGGGTGATACGCAGTATTTT. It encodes CASSQASRGDTQYF.

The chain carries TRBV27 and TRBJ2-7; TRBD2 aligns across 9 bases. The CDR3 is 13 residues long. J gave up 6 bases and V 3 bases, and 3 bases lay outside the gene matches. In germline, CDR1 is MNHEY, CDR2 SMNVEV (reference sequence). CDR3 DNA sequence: TGTGCCAGCAGTTTGCGGGAGGGTTCCGAGCAGTACTTC. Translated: CASSLREGSEQYF.

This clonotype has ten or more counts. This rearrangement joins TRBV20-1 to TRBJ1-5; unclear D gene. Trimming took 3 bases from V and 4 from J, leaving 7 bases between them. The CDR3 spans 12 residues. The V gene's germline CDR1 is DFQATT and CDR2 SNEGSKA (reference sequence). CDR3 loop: CSARRENQPQHF. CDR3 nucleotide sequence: TGCAGTGCTAGGCGTGAGAATCAGCCCCAGCATTTT.

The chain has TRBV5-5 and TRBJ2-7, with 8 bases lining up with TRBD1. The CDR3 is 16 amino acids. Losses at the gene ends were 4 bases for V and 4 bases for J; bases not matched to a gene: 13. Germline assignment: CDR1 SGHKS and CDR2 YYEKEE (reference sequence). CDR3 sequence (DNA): TGTGCCAGCAGCCTGCCAAGAACAGGGGGTTCTTACGAGCAGTACGTC. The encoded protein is CASSLPRTGGSYEQYV.

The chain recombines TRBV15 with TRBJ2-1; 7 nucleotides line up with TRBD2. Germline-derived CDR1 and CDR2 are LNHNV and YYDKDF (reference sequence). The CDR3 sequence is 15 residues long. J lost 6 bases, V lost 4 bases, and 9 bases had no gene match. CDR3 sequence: CATSTGLGGSNEQFF. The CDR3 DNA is TGTGCCACCAGCACCGGCCTCGGGGGGAGCAATGAGCAGTTCTTC.

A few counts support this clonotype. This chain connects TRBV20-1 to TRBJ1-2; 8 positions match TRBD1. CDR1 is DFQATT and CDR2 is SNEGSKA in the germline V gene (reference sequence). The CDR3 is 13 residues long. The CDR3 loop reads CSPAGRGLNGYTF. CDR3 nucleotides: TGCAGCCCAGCCGGCAGGGGGCTCAATGGCTACACCTTC.

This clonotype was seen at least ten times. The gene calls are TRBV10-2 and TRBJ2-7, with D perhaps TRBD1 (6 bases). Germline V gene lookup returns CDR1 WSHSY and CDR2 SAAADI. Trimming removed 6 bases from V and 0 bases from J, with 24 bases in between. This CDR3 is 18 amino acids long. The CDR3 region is CASRESLQGPPSSYEQYF. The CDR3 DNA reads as TGCGCCAGCAGGGAGAGTTTACAGGGACCCCCTAGCTCCTACGAGCAGTACTTC.

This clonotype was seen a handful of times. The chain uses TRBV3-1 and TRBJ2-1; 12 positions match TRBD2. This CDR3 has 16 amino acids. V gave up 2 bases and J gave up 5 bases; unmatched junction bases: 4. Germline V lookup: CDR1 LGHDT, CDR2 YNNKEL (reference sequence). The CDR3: CASSQSSGGANNEQFF. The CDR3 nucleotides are TGTGCCAGCAGCCAATCTAGCGGGGGGGCTAACAATGAGCAGTTCTTC.

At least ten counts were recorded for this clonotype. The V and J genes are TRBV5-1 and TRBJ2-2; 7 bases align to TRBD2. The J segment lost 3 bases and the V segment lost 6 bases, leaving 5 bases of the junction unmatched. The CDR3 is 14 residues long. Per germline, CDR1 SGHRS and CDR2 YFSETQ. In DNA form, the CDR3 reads TGCGCCAGCAACACCGCGGGGGACACCGGGGAGCTGTTTTTT. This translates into CASNTAGDTGELFF.

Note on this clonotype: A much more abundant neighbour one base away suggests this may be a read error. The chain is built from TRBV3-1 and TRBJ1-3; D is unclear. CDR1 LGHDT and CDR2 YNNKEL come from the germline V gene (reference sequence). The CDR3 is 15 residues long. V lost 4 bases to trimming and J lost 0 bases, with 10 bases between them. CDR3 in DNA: TGTGCCAGCAGCCCCACAGAGTACTCTGGAAACACCATATATTTT. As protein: CASSPTEYSGNTIYF.

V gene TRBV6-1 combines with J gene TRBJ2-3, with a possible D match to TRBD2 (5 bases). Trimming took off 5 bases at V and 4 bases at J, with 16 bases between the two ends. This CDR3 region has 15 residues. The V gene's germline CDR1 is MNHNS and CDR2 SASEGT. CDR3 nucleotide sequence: TGTGCCAGCAGTAGGAAGGAGGCCCGCTCAGATACGCAGTATTTT. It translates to CASSRKEARSDTQYF.

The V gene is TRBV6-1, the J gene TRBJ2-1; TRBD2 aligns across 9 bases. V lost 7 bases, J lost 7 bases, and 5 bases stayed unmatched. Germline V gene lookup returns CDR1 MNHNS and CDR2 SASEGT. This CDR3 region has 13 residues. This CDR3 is CASMISGRNEQFF. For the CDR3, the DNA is TGTGCCAGCATGATCAGCGGGAGGAATGAGCAGTTCTTC.

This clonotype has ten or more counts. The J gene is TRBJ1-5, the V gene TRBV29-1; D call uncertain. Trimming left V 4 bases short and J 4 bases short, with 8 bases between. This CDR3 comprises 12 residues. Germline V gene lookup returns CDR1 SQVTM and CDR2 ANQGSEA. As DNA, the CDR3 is TGCAGCGTTGGGGGAGGAAATCAGCCCCAGCATTTT. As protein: CSVGGGNQPQHF.